The clone carrying this T cell receptor (beta chain) was recorded at least ten times. This sample was taken from a study of regulatory T cells in long-lasting Graves disease. V shed 3 bases and J 2 bases; nucleotides not matched to a gene: 6. Per germline, CDR1 DFQATT and CDR2 SNEGSKA (reference sequence). This CDR3 comprises 15 residues. HTBI primers from iRepertoire and Arm-PCR of CDR3 regions yielded the TCR beta libraries. Each CDR3 protein is one row after TCRdb ran MiXCR on the multiplex PCR reads. Of around 230,000 distinct CDR3 sequences listed, approximately 20% are singletons. Sample time point: newly diagnosed GD, antithyroid drugs for less than 3 months. Scientists built the TCR library using RNA that was extracted from PBMCs.

This TCR was sampled from a female donor with Graves disease. This material consisted of peripheral blood mononuclear cells (PBMCs), taken at new diagnosis, from a patient treated with antithyroid drugs. The chain has TRBV20-1 and TRBJ1-5, with 8 bases that match TRBD1. The CDR3 DNA follows: TGCAGTGCTAGGTCAGGGGGCATGGGCAATCAGCCCCAGCATTTT. Translating gives CSARSGGMGNQPQHF.